The clone carrying this TCR beta chain was seen repeatedly, ten times or more. In TCRdb, the PCR reads were re-called with MiXCR into one record per CDR3 protein. The data show under 20,000 distinct CDR3 sequences, 45% to 55% seen once. This sample stems from a study of CD4 and CD8 cells across lung adenocarcinoma regions. Germline CDR1 and CDR2: MGHRA and YSYEKL. The V and J ends lost 0 bases and 7 bases, in that order; junction bases with no gene match: 3. This CDR3 comprises 15 residues. Donors had localized lung adenocarcinoma, a non-small cell lung cancer. Source material: CD4+ T cells from the margin of a lung tumor. The chain carries TRBV4-1 and TRBJ1-2; 12 bases line up with TRBD1. The sequence derives from a male donor with lung adenocarcinoma. The CD4 and CD8 labels of this study may be unreliable. The CDR3 protein is CASSQEGQGAFGYTF. CDR3 bases: TGCGCCAGCAGCCAAGAGGGACAGGGGGCGTTTGGCTACACCTTC.